Below, 23 T cell receptor beta chains from the same sample are listed, as sequenced in a study of blood T cell repertoires in COVID-19. Sequencing was performed with immunoSEQ multiplex PCR; in TCRdb, only in-frame clones are kept and a portion is missing. There are roughly 34,000 clones in the sample; 90% occur only once, and roughly 42% lies in the top ten. Sample: peripheral blood. Receptors were obtained from a man in his 60s with active or convalescent COVID-19.

The chain carries TRBV5-6 and TRBJ1-5; tentative D call: TRBD1 (5 bases). Germline V gene lookup returns CDR1 SGHDT and CDR2 YYEEEE. V was clipped by 1 base and J by 5 bases, with 10 bases between them. This CDR3 spans 14 amino acids. CDR3 sequence (DNA): TGTGCCAGCAGCTTGAGGGCAGGGTATCAGCCCCAGCATTTT. Protein sequence: CASSLRAGYQPQHF.

The chain combines TRBV19 with TRBJ1-2, with D tentatively TRBD1 (6 bases). This CDR3 is built from 14 residues. V shed 8 bases and J shed 5 bases, with 18 bases lying between them. Germline values: CDR1 LNHDA, CDR2 SQIVND (reference sequence). DNA for the CDR3: TGTGCCAGTGGGGGAACAGGGAAGGCTTATGGCTACACCTTC. It yields the protein CASGGTGKAYGYTF.

This chain uses TRBV7-9 with TRBJ2-2; the match to TRBD2 covers 8 bases. V was pared by 0 bases and J by 6 bases, with 3 bases of the junction left unmatched. The CDR3 loop spans 15 amino acids. Looked up from germline, CDR1 is SEHNR and CDR2 is FQNEAQ (reference sequence). The CDR3 coding sequence is TGTGCCAGCAGCTTAGCCCGGGAGGGCGCCGGGGAGCTGTTTTTT. Residues: CASSLAREGAGELFF.

This sequence joins TRBV24-1 and TRBJ2-3, with TRBD2 as a possible D gene (6 bases). CDR1 and CDR2 (germline): KGHDR, SFDVKD. The ends were cut back, 2 bases at V and 7 bases at J, with 18 bases in the middle. This CDR3 has 16 amino acids. This CDR3 reads CATSDYGTSFTNTQYF. The CDR3 DNA follows: TGTGCCACCAGTGATTACGGGACTTCCTTCACCAATACGCAGTATTTT.

The chain recombines TRBV7-3 with TRBJ2-2; D may be TRBD1 (6 bases). Trimming left V 2 bases short and J 0 bases short, with 7 bases between. The CDR3 contains 15 residues. CDR1 is SGHTA and CDR2 is FQGTGA in the germline V gene. The CDR3 nucleotides are TGTGCCAGCAGCTTAGGGGGCCCGAACACCGGGGAGCTGTTTTTT. Amino acid sequence: CASSLGGPNTGELFF.

The chain combines TRBV6-4 with TRBJ1-1; D unresolved. Germline V gene data show CDR1 as MRHNA and CDR2 as SNTAGT. The CDR3 loop spans 13 amino acids. V was pared by 5 bases and J by 0 bases, with 7 bases between. This CDR3 is CASSNFMNTEAFF. CDR3 bases: TGTGCCAGCAGTAATTTTATGAACACTGAAGCTTTCTTT.

The V and J genes are TRBV4-3 and TRBJ2-3; D gene ambiguous. V lost 3 bases and J lost 0, with 7 bases in between. The CDR3 loop spans 14 amino acids. Germline CDR1 LGHNA, CDR2 YSLEER. CDR3 loop: CASSQSTSTDTQYF. The DNA for the CDR3 is TGCGCCAGCAGCCAGTCAACTAGCACAGATACGCAGTATTTT.

The V call is TRBV18, the J call TRBJ2-7; the D gene is possibly TRBD1 (5 bases). CDR1 and CDR2 from the germline V gene are KGHSH and LQKENI. The germline V and J ends were trimmed by 3 bases and 5 bases, with 14 bases remaining between them. CDR3 length: 14 residues. In DNA form, the CDR3 reads TGTGCCAGCTCACCCTTGGCAGGGATTAACGAGCAGTACTTC. Residues: CASSPLAGINEQYF.

The genes are TRBV6-5 and TRBJ2-1, with TRBD1 matching 10 bases. J was trimmed by 5 bases and V by 6 bases; bases with no gene match: 7. Per germline, CDR1 MNHEY and CDR2 SVGAGI. This CDR3 has 15 amino acids. The CDR3 DNA reads as TGTGCCAGCAGCTTAGGACAGGGGGAGAACAATGAGCAGTTCTTC. It codes for CASSLGQGENNEQFF.

J is TRBJ1-5 and V is TRBV4-2; 8 nucleotides match TRBD1. This CDR3 is 14 amino acids long. The germline V gene has CDR1 LGHNA and CDR2 YNFKEQ. With 4 bases clipped from V and 5 bases from J, the junction kept 4 bases outside the gene matches. CDR3 sequence reads: CASSLDRGDQPQHF. The CDR3 nucleotides read TGTGCCAGCAGCCTCGACAGGGGAGATCAGCCCCAGCATTTT.

V usage is TRBV7-2 and J usage is TRBJ2-1; a weak D match, TRBD2 (6 bases). Trimming left V 4 bases short and J 8 bases short, with 12 bases between. The CDR3 contains 13 residues. Germline V gene data show CDR1 as SGHTA and CDR2 as FQGNSA. CDR3 protein: CASSYELAYEQFF. The CDR3 DNA is TGTGCCAGCAGCTATGAACTAGCATATGAGCAGTTCTTC.

The chain is built from TRBV19 and TRBJ2-2, with D possibly TRBD2 on 5 matching bases. V lost 2 bases and J lost 2, with 9 bases in between. CDR1 is LNHDA and CDR2 is SQIVND in the germline V gene (reference sequence). This CDR3 has 15 residues. The CDR3 region has the DNA TGTGCCAGTAGTATATCGAGGGTAAACACCGGGGAGCTGTTTTTT. This encodes CASSISRVNTGELFF.

V and J are TRBV29-1 and TRBJ1-1; D is undetermined. The V gene lost 4 bases and the J gene lost 4 bases, with 10 bases spanning the gap. This CDR3 is 12 amino acids long. Germline-derived CDR1 and CDR2 are SQVTM and ANQGSEA. CDR3 sequence: CSVGQAGTEAFF. The DNA for the CDR3 is TGCAGCGTTGGGCAGGCCGGCACTGAAGCTTTCTTT. Based on the CDR3 plus reference TRBV29-1 and TRBJ1-1, the full variable domain is SAVISQKPSRDICQRGTSLTIQCQVDSQVTMMFWYRQQPGQSLTLIATANQGSEATYESGFVIDKFPISRPNLTFSTLTVSNMSPEDSSIYLCSVGQAGTEAFFGQGTRLTVV.

The chain is built from TRBV5-6 and TRBJ2-3; D may be TRBD2 (6 bases). This CDR3 is built from 14 residues. Germline CDR1 reads SGHDT; CDR2 reads YYEEEE. V dropped 2 bases and J dropped 6 bases, with 13 bases sitting between them. This CDR3 reads CASSLRTIWDTQYF. In DNA, the CDR3 is TGTGCCAGCAGCTTAAGGACTATCTGGGATACGCAGTATTTT.

The V call is TRBV2, the J call TRBJ1-2; maybe TRBD1 (6 bases). CDR3 length: 14 amino acids. Germline V CDR1 and CDR2: SNHLY, FYNNEI. V was trimmed by 3 bases and J by 4 bases, leaving 12 bases between them. The CDR3: CASSETGPAYGYTF. The CDR3 region has the DNA TGTGCCAGCAGTGAGACAGGCCCAGCCTATGGCTACACCTTC. Supplemented by reference TRBV2 and TRBJ1-2, the full variable domain reads EPEVTQTPSHQVTQMGQEVILRCVPISNHLYFYWYRQILGQKVEFLVSFYNNEISEKSEIFDDQFSVERPDGSNFTLKIRSTKLEDSAMYFCASSETGPAYGYTFGSGTRLTVV.

This chain joins TRBV2 and TRBJ1-2; D is possibly TRBD1 (6 bases). Germline-derived CDR1 and CDR2 are SNHLY and FYNNEI. Trimming cost V 5 bases and J 3 bases, with 7 bases left between them. The length of the CDR3 is 12 residues. The chain's CDR3 is CASSWTDYGYTF. The CDR3 DNA reads TGTGCCAGCAGTTGGACAGACTATGGCTACACCTTC.

This sequence joins TRBV19 and TRBJ2-3; weak D call: TRBD1 (5 bases). The germline CDR1 and CDR2 sequences are LNHDA and SQIVND (reference sequence). CDR3 length equals 15 residues. Between the trimmed V and J ends, which lost 4 bases and 0 bases, there was a span of 11 bases. CDR3 coding DNA: TGTGCCAGTAGTAGGCCCCGACAGAGCACAGATACGCAGTATTTT. It yields the protein CASSRPRQSTDTQYF.

This clone was found once. The genes are TRBV27 and TRBJ1-2; TRBD1 agrees at 11 bases. The V and J ends lost 2 bases and 5 bases, in that order; junction bases with no gene match: 10. This CDR3 has 17 amino acids. The germline V gene has CDR1 MNHEY and CDR2 SMNVEV (reference sequence). The CDR3, as DNA: TGTGCCAGCAGTTTAAGATATAGGACAGGGGGCCTGTATGGCTACACCTTC. This codes for CASSLRYRTGGLYGYTF.

The chain carries TRBV7-9 and TRBJ1-6; possibly TRBD1 for D (5 bases). This CDR3 has 14 amino acids. Germline CDR1 SEHNR, CDR2 FQNEAQ (reference sequence). V lost 3 bases and J 7 bases, leaving 10 bases between the germline ends. The CDR3 loop is CASSLGQENSPLHF. The CDR3 DNA sequence: TGTGCCAGCAGCTTGGGGCAGGAGAATTCACCCCTCCACTTT.

V usage is TRBV14 and J usage is TRBJ2-7; a weak D match, TRBD1 (5 bases). This CDR3 is 16 amino acids long. The V gene's germline CDR1 is SGHDN and CDR2 FVKESK. V lost 1 base, J lost 2 bases, and 15 bases lay in between. CDR3 region: CASSQAKGAHTYEQYF. The CDR3 nucleotides are TGTGCCAGCAGCCAAGCTAAAGGGGCCCATACCTACGAGCAGTACTTC.

The chain has TRBV10-1 and TRBJ2-1; 8 positions match TRBD1. The germline V gene has CDR1 WNHNN and CDR2 SYGVQD (reference sequence). This CDR3 spans 12 amino acids. V shed 7 bases and J 9 bases; nucleotides not matched to a gene: 5. CDR3 residues: CASKTGDGEQFF. Written as DNA, the CDR3 is TGCGCCAGCAAGACAGGGGACGGTGAGCAGTTCTTC.

V and J are TRBV6-6 and TRBJ2-4; D is unclear. This CDR3 is 17 amino acids long. Trimming removed 6 bases from V and 0 bases from J, with 18 bases in between. CDR1 is MNHNY and CDR2 is SVGAGI in the germline V gene (reference sequence). In nucleotides, the CDR3 is TGTGCCAGCAGCCGAGGCGGTTTTGAGCTAGCCAAAAACATTCAGTACTTC. It encodes CASSRGGFELAKNIQYF.

V is TRBV7-2 and J is TRBJ1-4, with unresolved D. The V end was cut by 1 base, the J end by 8 bases, with 11 bases between. The germline CDR1 and CDR2 sequences are SGHTA and FQGNSA. There are 14 residues in the CDR3. CDR3 in amino acids: CASSLDGTREKLFF. In DNA, the CDR3 is TGTGCCAGCAGCTTAGACGGTACCCGGGAAAAACTGTTTTTT. The full variable domain, its missing parts supplied by reference TRBV7-2 and TRBJ1-4, is GAGVSQSPSNKVTEKGKDVELRCDPISGHTALYWYRQSLGQGLEFLIYFQGNSAPDKSGLPSDRFSAERTGGSVSTLTIQRTQQEDSAVYLCASSLDGTREKLFFGSGTQLSVL.